Sequencing of this T cell receptor beta chain was carried out in a study of blood T cell repertoires in COVID-19. Study-wide background: Samples representing acute and convalescent COVID-19 were sourced from the United States, Italy and Spain. In each case, the material was cDNA or gDNA derived from T cells, B-cell-depleted T cells, or PBMCs.

The ends lost 4 bases at V and 8 bases at J; junction bases unmatched: 11. This CDR3 is 14 amino acids long. Germline loops: CDR1 MDHEN, CDR2 SYDVKM. The method was immunoSEQ multiplex PCR; TCRdb's version includes in-frame clones alone and lacks a portion of them. The table includes approximately 100,000 clones, roughly 80% detected once. The TCR originated in an elderly woman with active or convalescent COVID-19. Sequencing was done on a sample of peripheral blood. The chain links TRBV28 to TRBJ2-7; TRBD1 aligns across 7 bases. The CDR3 DNA is TGTGCCAGCAGTTCACCCGGGACAGAAACTAAGCAGTACTTC. Its translation is CASSSPGTETKQYF.